These 8 T cell receptor beta chains came from one sample sequenced in a study of T cell responses to AZD1222 COVID-19 vaccine. Repertoires were generated with immunoSEQ multiplex PCR, while TCRdb's copy carries only in-frame clones and drops some. Among 120,000 to 150,000 clones listed, around nine tenths were seen once. The source was peripheral blood, collected 28 days after the second AZD1222 dose. The receptors here all came from an adult who received the AZD1222 COVID-19 vaccine.

The chain uses TRBV11-2 and TRBJ2-5; D not certain. V was shortened by 1 base and J by 3 bases, with 9 bases between the two germline ends. CDR3 length: 14 residues. CDR1 SGHAT and CDR2 FQNNGV come from the germline V gene. DNA of the CDR3: TGTGCCAGCAGCTTAGGGTGGCAGAAAGAGACCCAGTACTTC. Protein sequence: CASSLGWQKETQYF. The full variable domain, completed using reference TRBV11-2 and TRBJ2-5, is EAGVAQSPRYKIIEKRQSVAFWCNPISGHATLYWYQQILGQGPKLLIQFQNNGVVDDSQLPKDRFSAERLKGVDSTLKIQPAKLEDSAVYLCASSLGWQKETQYFGPGTRLLVL.

The chain uses TRBV5-4 and TRBJ2-1; D is ambiguous. Trimming shortened V by 0 bases and J by 7 bases, and 11 bases separated the two germline ends. Germline V CDR1 and CDR2: SGHNT, YYREEE (reference sequence). The CDR3 sequence is 14 residues long. CDR3 nucleotides: TGTGCCAGCAGCTTGGAAAGGGAATCGAATGAGCAGTTCTTC. It encodes CASSLERESNEQFF. Full variable domain (outside the CDR3, taken from reference TRBV5-4 and TRBJ2-1): ETGVTQSPTHLIKTRGQQVTLRCSSQSGHNTVSWYQQALGQGPQFIFQYYREEENGRGNFPPRFSGLQFPNYSSELNVNALELDDSALYLCASSLERESNEQFFGPGTRLTVL.

The chain has TRBV5-4 and TRBJ1-2; 11 bases line up with TRBD1. The ends lost 3 bases at V and 8 bases at J; junction bases unmatched: 6. The CDR3 loop spans 14 amino acids. Germline loops: CDR1 SGHNT, CDR2 YYREEE (reference sequence). CDR3 region: CASSSRTGGAGYTF. CDR3 nucleotides: TGTGCCAGCAGCTCACGGACAGGGGGCGCGGGCTACACCTTC.

This sequence joins TRBV7-2 and TRBJ1-6; possible D gene TRBD1, 5 bases. The CDR3 loop spans 16 amino acids. V was clipped by 1 base and J by 8 bases, with 15 bases between them. The V gene's germline CDR1 is SGHTA and CDR2 FQGNSA. CDR3 amino acids: CASSLVGGAADSPLHF. The CDR3 nucleotides are TGTGCCAGCAGCTTAGTAGGAGGGGCAGCCGATTCACCCCTCCACTTT. The full variable domain, completed using reference TRBV7-2 and TRBJ1-6, is GAGVSQSPSNKVTEKGKDVELRCDPISGHTALYWYRQSLGQGLEFLIYFQGNSAPDKSGLPSDRFSAERTGGSVSTLTIQRTQQEDSAVYLCASSLVGGAADSPLHFGNGTRLTVT.

The chain uses TRBV24-1 and TRBJ2-3; 8 bases are a match to TRBD1. V dropped 5 bases and J dropped 11; count of bases not matched to a gene: 17. The CDR3 covers 16 residues. CDR1 KGHDR and CDR2 SFDVKD come from the germline V gene. The CDR3 nucleotides are TGTGCCACCAGTGCCCCGGGGGCGGACAGGGCGGAAGAGCAGTATTTT. It codes for CATSAPGADRAEEQYF.

This chain links TRBV3-1 (or the pseudogene TRBV3-2) with TRBJ1-2, with no clear D. V gave up 0 bases and J gave up 8 bases, with 10 bases separating them. CDR3 size: 13 residues. CDR1 LGHDT and CDR2 YNNKEL come from the germline V gene (reference sequence). CDR3 amino acids: CASSQDLGEGYTF. The CDR3 nucleotides read TGTGCCAGCAGCCAAGATCTCGGAGAGGGCTACACCTTC.

This chain uses TRBV6-5 with TRBJ2-3; 9 nucleotides agree with TRBD2. V lost 7 bases and J lost 3; bases outside the gene matches: 8. CDR1 is MNHEY, CDR2 SVGAGI, per germline. The CDR3 has 15 amino acids. This CDR3 is CASTAGAGGTDTQYF. In DNA, the CDR3 is TGTGCCAGCACTGCTGGAGCGGGAGGAACAGATACGCAGTATTTT.

The chain employs TRBV11-2 and TRBJ1-1; maybe TRBD1 (5 bases). V lost 3 bases and J 2 bases, leaving 10 bases between the germline ends. Germline CDR1 reads SGHAT; CDR2 reads FQNNGV. The length of the CDR3 is 14 residues. CDR3 amino acids: CASSFRVGNTEAFF. As DNA, the CDR3 is TGTGCCAGCAGCTTCAGGGTCGGAAACACTGAAGCTTTCTTT.